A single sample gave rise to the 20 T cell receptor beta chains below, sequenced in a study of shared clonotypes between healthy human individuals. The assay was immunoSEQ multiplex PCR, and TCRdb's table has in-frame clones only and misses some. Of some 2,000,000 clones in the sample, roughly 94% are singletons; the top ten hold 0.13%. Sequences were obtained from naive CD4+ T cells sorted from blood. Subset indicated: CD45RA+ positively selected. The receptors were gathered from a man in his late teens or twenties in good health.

This CDR3 reads CAIPERGELFF. CDR3 nucleotides: TGTGCCATCCCTGAACGGGGGGAACTGTTTTTT. The V gene is TRBV10-3, the J gene TRBJ1-4, with a weak D call TRBD1 (5 bases). CDR1 and CDR2 (germline): ENHRY, SYGVKD. Trimming left V 8 bases short and J 12 bases short, with 13 bases between. This CDR3 region has 11 residues.

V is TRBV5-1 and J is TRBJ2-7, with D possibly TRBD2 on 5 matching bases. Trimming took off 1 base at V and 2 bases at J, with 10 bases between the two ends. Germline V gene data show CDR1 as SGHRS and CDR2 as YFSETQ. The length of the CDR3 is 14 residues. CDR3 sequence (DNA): TGCGCCAGCAGCTTGTATGCCGGGACCTACGAGCAGTACTTC. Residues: CASSLYAGTYEQYF. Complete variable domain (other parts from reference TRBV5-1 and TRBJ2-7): KAGVTQTPRYLIKTRGQQVTLSCSPISGHRSVSWYQQTPGQGLQFLFEYFSETQRNKGNFPGRFSGRQFSNSRSEMNVSTLELGDSALYLCASSLYAGTYEQYFGPGTRLTVT.

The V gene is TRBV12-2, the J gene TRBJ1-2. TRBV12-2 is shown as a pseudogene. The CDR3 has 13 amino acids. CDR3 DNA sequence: TGTGCAAGTCGCCTCAAAACCCCCGGTGGCTACACCTTC. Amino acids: CASRLKTPGGYTF.

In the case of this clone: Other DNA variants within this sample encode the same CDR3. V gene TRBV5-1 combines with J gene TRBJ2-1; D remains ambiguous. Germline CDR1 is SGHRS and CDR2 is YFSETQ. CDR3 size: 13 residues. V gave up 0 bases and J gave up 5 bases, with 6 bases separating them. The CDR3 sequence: CASSLGLDNEQFF. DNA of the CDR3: TGCGCCAGCAGCTTGGGGCTCGACAATGAGCAGTTCTTC.

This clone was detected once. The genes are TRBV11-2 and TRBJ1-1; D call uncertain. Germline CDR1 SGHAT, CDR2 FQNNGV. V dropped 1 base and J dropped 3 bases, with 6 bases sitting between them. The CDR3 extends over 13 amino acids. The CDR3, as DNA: TGTGCCAGCAGCTTAGTTCTGGACACTGAAGCTTTCTTT. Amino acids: CASSLVLDTEAFF.

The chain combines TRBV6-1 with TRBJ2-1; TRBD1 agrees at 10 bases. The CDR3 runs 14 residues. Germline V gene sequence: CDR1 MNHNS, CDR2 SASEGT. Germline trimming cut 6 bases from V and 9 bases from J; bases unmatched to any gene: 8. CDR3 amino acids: CASRYGTGAIEQFF. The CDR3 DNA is TGTGCCAGCAGATACGGGACAGGGGCTATTGAGCAGTTCTTC.

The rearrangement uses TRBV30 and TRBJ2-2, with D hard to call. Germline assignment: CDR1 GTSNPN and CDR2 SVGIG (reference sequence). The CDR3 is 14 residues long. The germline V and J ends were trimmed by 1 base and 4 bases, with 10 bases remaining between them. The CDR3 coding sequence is TGTGCCTGGAGTGCCTCGCGTATCACCGGGGAGCTGTTTTTT. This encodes CAWSASRITGELFF.

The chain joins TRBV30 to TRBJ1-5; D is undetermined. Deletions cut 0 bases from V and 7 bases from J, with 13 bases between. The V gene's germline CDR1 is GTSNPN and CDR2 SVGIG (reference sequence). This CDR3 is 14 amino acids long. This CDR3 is CAWSVQGVGQPQHF. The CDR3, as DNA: TGTGCCTGGAGTGTACAAGGAGTCGGACAGCCCCAGCATTTT.

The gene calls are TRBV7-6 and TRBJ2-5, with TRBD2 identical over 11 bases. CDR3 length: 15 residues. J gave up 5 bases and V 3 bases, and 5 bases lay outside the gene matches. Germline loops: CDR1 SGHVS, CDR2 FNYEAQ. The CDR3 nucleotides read TGTGCCAGCAGCTTTAGCGGGGGGGAGTCGGAGACCCAGTACTTC. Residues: CASSFSGGESETQYF.

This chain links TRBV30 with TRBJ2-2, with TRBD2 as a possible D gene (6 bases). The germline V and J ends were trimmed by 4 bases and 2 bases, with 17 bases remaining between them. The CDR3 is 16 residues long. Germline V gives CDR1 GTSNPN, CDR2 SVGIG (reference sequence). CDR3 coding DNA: TGTGCCTGGAAGGAGGGTTCGTTAGCAAACACCGGGGAGCTGTTTTTT. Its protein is CAWKEGSLANTGELFF.

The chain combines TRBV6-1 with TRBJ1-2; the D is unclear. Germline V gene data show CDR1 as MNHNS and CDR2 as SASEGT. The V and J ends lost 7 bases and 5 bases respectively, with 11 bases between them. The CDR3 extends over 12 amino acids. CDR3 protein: CASNPSGYGYTF. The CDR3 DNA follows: TGTGCCAGCAACCCTAGTGGATATGGCTACACCTTC.

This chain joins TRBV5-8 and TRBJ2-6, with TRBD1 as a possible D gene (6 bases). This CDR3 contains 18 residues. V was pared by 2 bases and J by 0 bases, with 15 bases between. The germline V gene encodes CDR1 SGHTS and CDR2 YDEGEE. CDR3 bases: TGTGCCAGCAGCTTCACAGGGTCCCTTAGCTCTGGGGCCAACGTCCTGACTTTC. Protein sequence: CASSFTGSLSSGANVLTF.

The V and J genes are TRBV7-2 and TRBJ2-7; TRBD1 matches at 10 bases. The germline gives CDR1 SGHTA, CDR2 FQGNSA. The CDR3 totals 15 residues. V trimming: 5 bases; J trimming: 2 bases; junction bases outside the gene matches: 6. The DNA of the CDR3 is TGTGCCAGCAGCATGGGACAGGGGAAGACCTACGAGCAGTACTTC. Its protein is CASSMGQGKTYEQYF.

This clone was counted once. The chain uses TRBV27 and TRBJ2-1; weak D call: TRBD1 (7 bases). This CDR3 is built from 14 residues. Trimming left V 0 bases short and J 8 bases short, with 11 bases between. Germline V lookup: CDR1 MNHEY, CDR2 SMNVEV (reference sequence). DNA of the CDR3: TGTGCCAGCAGTTTATCAGGGGGCGGGGATGAGCAGTTCTTC. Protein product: CASSLSGGGDEQFF.

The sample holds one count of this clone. CDR3 nucleotides: TGTGCCAGCAGCTTAATCGTGGACAATGAGCAGTTCTTC. It yields the protein CASSLIVDNEQFF. The V call is TRBV7-3, the J call TRBJ2-1; D is unresolved. There are 13 residues in the CDR3. Trimming removed 1 base from V and 5 bases from J, with 6 bases in between. Germline V gene data show CDR1 as SGHTA and CDR2 as FQGTGA.

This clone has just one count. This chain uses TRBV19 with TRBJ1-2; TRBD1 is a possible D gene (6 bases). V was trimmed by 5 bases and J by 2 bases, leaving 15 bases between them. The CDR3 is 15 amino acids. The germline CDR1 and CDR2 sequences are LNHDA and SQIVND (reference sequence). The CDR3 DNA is TGTGCCAGTAGTCCTTCGGGGGGCAGCAACTATGGCTACACCTTC. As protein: CASSPSGGSNYGYTF. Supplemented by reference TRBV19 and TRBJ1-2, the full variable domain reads DGGITQSPKYLFRKEGQNVTLSCEQNLNHDAMYWYRQDPGQGLRLIYYSQIVNDFQKGDIAEGYSVSREKKESFPLTVTSAQKNPTAFYLCASSPSGGSNYGYTFGSGTRLTVV.

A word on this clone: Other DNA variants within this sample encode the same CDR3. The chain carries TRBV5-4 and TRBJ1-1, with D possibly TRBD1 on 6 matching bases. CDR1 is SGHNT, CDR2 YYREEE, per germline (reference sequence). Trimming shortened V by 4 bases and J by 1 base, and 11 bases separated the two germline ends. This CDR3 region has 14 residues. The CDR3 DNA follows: TGTGCCAGCAGCCCTACGGGACAGAACACTGAAGCTTTCTTT. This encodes CASSPTGQNTEAFF.

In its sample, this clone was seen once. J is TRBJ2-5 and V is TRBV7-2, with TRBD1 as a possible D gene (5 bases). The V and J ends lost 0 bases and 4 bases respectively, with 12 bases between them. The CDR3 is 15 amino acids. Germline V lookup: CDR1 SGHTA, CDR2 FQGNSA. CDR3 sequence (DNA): TGTGCCAGCAGCTTAGCGGCCCAGGGTGGAGAGACCCAGTACTTC. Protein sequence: CASSLAAQGGETQYF.

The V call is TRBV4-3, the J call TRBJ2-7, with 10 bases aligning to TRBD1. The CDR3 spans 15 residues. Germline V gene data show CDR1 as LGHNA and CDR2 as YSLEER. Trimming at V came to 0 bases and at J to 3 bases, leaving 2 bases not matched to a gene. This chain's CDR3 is CASSQERDRGYEQYF. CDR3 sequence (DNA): TGCGCCAGCAGCCAAGAAAGGGACAGGGGCTACGAGCAGTACTTC.

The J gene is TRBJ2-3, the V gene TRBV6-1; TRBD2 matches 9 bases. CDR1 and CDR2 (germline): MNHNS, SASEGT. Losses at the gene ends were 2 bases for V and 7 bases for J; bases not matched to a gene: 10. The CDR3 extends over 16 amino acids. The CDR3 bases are TGTGCCAGCAGTGAATGGGGCGGGGGGGCCTTAAATACGCAGTATTTT. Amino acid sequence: CASSEWGGGALNTQYF.